These 20 T cell receptor beta chains share one sample of origin, sequenced in a study of T cells after yellow fever vaccination. In TCRdb, the 5' RACE reads were re-called with MiXCR into one record per CDR3 protein. The profile shows approximately 300,000 distinct CDR3 sequences, around 6.8% of them singletons. The sample in question was PBMCs, obtained about 49 days after the first yellow fever vaccination. The source is a man between 18 and 35 years old who received the YFV17D yellow fever vaccine.

The sample holds a few counts of this clonotype. The chain joins TRBV11-2 to TRBJ2-1; TRBD1 matches 9 bases. With 3 bases clipped from V and 1 base from J, the junction kept 4 bases outside the gene matches. Germline V gene lookup returns CDR1 SGHAT and CDR2 FQNNGV. The CDR3 length is 16 residues. The CDR3 sequence: CASSFGTGNSYNEQFF. CDR3 sequence (DNA): TGTGCCAGCAGCTTCGGGACAGGGAATTCCTACAATGAGCAGTTCTTC.

There are a few counts of this clonotype. The rearrangement joins TRBV5-4 to TRBJ2-5, with a possible D match to TRBD2 (7 bases). V lost 3 bases and J lost 5, with 17 bases in between. CDR1 is SGHNT and CDR2 is YYREEE in the germline V gene (reference sequence). The CDR3 covers 15 residues. CDR3 amino acids: CASSSPPGGPETQYF. In DNA form, the CDR3 reads TGTGCCAGCAGCTCGCCCCCGGGGGGCCCGGAGACCCAGTACTTC. The variable domain in full, completed from reference TRBV5-4 and TRBJ2-5, reads ETGVTQSPTHLIKTRGQQVTLRCSSQSGHNTVSWYQQALGQGPQFIFQYYREEENGRGNFPPRFSGLQFPNYSSELNVNALELDDSALYLCASSSPPGGPETQYFGPGTRLLVL.

This chain connects TRBV7-3 to TRBJ2-3, with TRBD2 matching over 8 bases. The germline CDR1 and CDR2 sequences are SGHTA and FQGTGA. The CDR3 totals 16 residues. V shed 5 bases, J shed 2 bases, and the junction held 9 bases outside the gene matches. DNA of the CDR3: TGTGCCAGCAGCCCCCGCGGGGGGTCCGCCACAGATACGCAGTATTTT. Protein: CASSPRGGSATDTQYF.

This clonotype came up a few times. CDR3 DNA: TGTGCCAGCAGTTCCCCCGGGGCAGGGGGCTACGAGCAGTACGTC. Residues: CASSSPGAGGYEQYV. This rearrangement joins TRBV6-2 or TRBV6-3 to TRBJ2-7; 7 bases map to TRBD1. Germline CDR1 is MNHEY and CDR2 is SVGEGT. The CDR3 has 15 amino acids. V trimming: 4 bases; J trimming: 3 bases; junction bases outside the gene matches: 9.

This chain connects TRBV19 to TRBJ2-1; TRBD1 matches 8 bases. V was pared by 5 bases and J by 13 bases, with 10 bases of the junction left unmatched. This CDR3 is built from 13 residues. Germline assignment: CDR1 LNHDA and CDR2 SQIVND (reference sequence). CDR3 DNA sequence: TGTGCCAGTAGTGATTCCACCGGGACAGGTCAGTTCTTC. This translates into CASSDSTGTGQFF.

The J gene is TRBJ2-2, the V gene TRBV6-6; D is unclear. Germline loops: CDR1 MNHNY, CDR2 SVGAGI (reference sequence). CDR3 length: 13 amino acids. Trimming took off 6 bases at V and 7 bases at J, with 12 bases between the two ends. The CDR3 loop reads CASSQAIGGELFF. In nucleotides, the CDR3 is TGTGCCAGCAGCCAGGCAATTGGCGGGGAGCTGTTTTTT.

This clonotype was recorded a few times. The chain recombines TRBV11-3 with TRBJ2-2, with D perhaps TRBD1 or TRBD2 (6 bases each). Germline CDR1 and CDR2: SGHNT and YENEEA. Deletions cut 5 bases from V and 1 base from J, with 8 bases between. The CDR3 extends over 14 amino acids. The CDR3 loop reads CASSEGGNTGELFF. Here the CDR3 DNA reads TGTGCCAGCAGCGAGGGGGGGAACACCGGGGAGCTGTTTTTT. Using reference TRBV11-3 and TRBJ2-2 for the parts outside the CDR3, the full variable domain is EAGVVQSPRYKIIEKKQPVAFWCNPISGHNTLYWYLQNLGQGPELLIRYENEEAVDDSQLPKDRFSAERLKGVDSTLKIQPAELGDSAVYLCASSEGGNTGELFFGEGSRLTVL.

DNA of the CDR3: TGTGCCAGCTCACTTGGGTCGACTAGCGCTAGCACAGATACGCAGTATTTT. Its protein is CASSLGSTSASTDTQYF. The chain combines TRBV18 with TRBJ2-3; 8 positions match TRBD2. Trimming took 4 bases from V and 0 from J; bases not matched to a gene: 9. Germline CDR1 is KGHSH and CDR2 is LQKENI. The CDR3 extends over 17 amino acids.

In its sample, this clonotype was seen a few times. The genes are TRBV20-1 and TRBJ1-3; no clear D gene. The CDR3 sequence is 13 residues long. The ends were cut back, 5 bases at V and 7 bases at J, with 15 bases in the middle. Germline V gene sequence: CDR1 DFQATT, CDR2 SNEGSKA (reference sequence). CDR3 region: CSAPSVGGNTIYF. The CDR3 nucleotides read TGCAGTGCTCCCTCTGTTGGAGGGAACACCATATATTTT.

This clonotype was detected a few times. The chain couples TRBV12-3 or TRBV12-4 to TRBJ2-5; 8 bases align to TRBD1. The V gene end was trimmed by 5 bases and the J gene end by 3 bases; junction bases not matched to a gene: 2. The CDR3 contains 13 residues. CDR3 amino acids: CASSQTGEETQYF. CDR3 nucleotides: TGTGCCAGCAGTCAGACAGGGGAAGAGACCCAGTACTTC.

The V and J genes are TRBV7-9 and TRBJ2-2, with D hard to call. Trimming shortened V by 2 bases and J by 6 bases, and 4 bases separated the two germline ends. Per germline, CDR1 SEHNR and CDR2 FQNEAQ (reference sequence). The length of the CDR3 is 12 residues. The CDR3 DNA follows: TGTGCCAGCAGCTTATGGTCCGGGGAGCTGTTTTTT. It codes for CASSLWSGELFF. Full variable domain (remainder filled in from reference TRBV7-9 and TRBJ2-2): DTGVSQNPRHKITKRGQNVTFRCDPISEHNRLYWYRQTLGQGPEFLTYFQNEAQLEKSRLLSDRFSAERPKGSFSTLEIQRTEQGDSAMYLCASSLWSGELFFGEGSRLTVL.

In this sample, this clonotype turned up a few times. The chain carries TRBV11-2 and TRBJ2-5; TRBD2 matches 12 bases. This CDR3 contains 15 residues. J gave up 5 bases and V 5 bases, and 6 bases lay outside the gene matches. Germline V gene lookup returns CDR1 SGHAT and CDR2 FQNNGV. The CDR3 region is CASSQTSGGGETQYF. CDR3 coding DNA: TGTGCCAGCAGCCAGACTAGCGGGGGTGGTGAGACCCAGTACTTC.

This clonotype showed up many times. The rearrangement uses TRBV10-3 and TRBJ1-5; 10 bases agree with TRBD1. The germline gives CDR1 ENHRY, CDR2 SYGVKD. The CDR3 consists of 13 residues. After removal of 8 bases from V and 4 bases from J, the junction contained 2 bases not matched to a gene. The CDR3 reads CAIGTGENQPQHF. The CDR3 nucleotides are TGTGCCATCGGGACAGGGGAAAATCAGCCCCAGCATTTT.

This clonotype was recorded at least ten times. The chain joins TRBV6-5 to TRBJ2-5, with 10 bases fitting TRBD2. Germline lookup yields CDR1 MNHEY and CDR2 SVGAGI. This CDR3 contains 14 residues. Trimming cost V 4 bases and J 4 bases; bases outside gene matches: 3. The CDR3 DNA follows: TGTGCCAGCAGTTTTAGCGGGGGGCTAGAGACCCAGTACTTC. As protein: CASSFSGGLETQYF.

This clonotype has more than one count but fewer than ten. CDR3 protein: CSAPRGGRETQYF. The CDR3 nucleotides are TGCAGTGCTCCCCGCGGGGGGAGAGAGACCCAGTACTTC. The rearrangement links TRBV20-1 to TRBJ2-5; 8 bases are a match to TRBD2. Germline V gives CDR1 DFQATT, CDR2 SNEGSKA (reference sequence). The ends lost 5 bases at V and 4 bases at J; junction bases unmatched: 6. The CDR3 is made up of 13 amino acids.

This clonotype was seen a few times. CDR3 sequence: CASSRRGTNSPLHF. The CDR3 nucleotides read TGTGCCAGCAGCCGACGGGGTACCAATTCACCCCTCCACTTT. The chain carries TRBV14 and TRBJ1-6, with D unclear. This CDR3 spans 14 amino acids. Trimming took off 4 bases at V and 7 bases at J, with 11 bases between the two ends. Germline V CDR1 and CDR2: SGHDN, FVKESK.

A few counts support this clonotype. J is TRBJ2-3 and V is TRBV7-2, with 8 nucleotides matching TRBD2. CDR1 and CDR2 from the germline V gene are SGHTA and FQGNSA. V lost 5 bases and J lost 2; bases outside the gene matches: 9. CDR3 length: 16 residues. In DNA, the CDR3 is TGTGCCAGCAGCCCGTGGCGGGGGGTCCACACAGATACGCAGTATTTT. Encoded protein: CASSPWRGVHTDTQYF.

In this sample, this clonotype turned up a few times. This rearrangement joins TRBV11-3 to TRBJ2-3; D possibly corresponds to TRBD2 (5 bases). Germline loops: CDR1 SGHNT, CDR2 YENEEA. Deletions cut 1 base from V and 0 bases from J, with 11 bases between. CDR3 length: 16 amino acids. CDR3 in amino acids: CASSLGTSTSTDTQYF. The CDR3 nucleotides read TGTGCCAGCAGCTTAGGGACTTCTACTAGCACAGATACGCAGTATTTT.

This clonotype showed up just a few times. CDR3 nucleotides: TGTGCCAGCAGCCACCCGTCCAGAGAAGAGACCCAGTACTTC. This translates into CASSHPSREETQYF. The chain is built from TRBV4-2 and TRBJ2-5; D is unclear. With 3 bases removed from V and 3 bases from J, the gap between germline ends came to 11 bases. This CDR3 has 14 residues. Germline-derived CDR1 and CDR2 are LGHNA and YNFKEQ.

This clonotype has just a few counts. The chain has TRBV4-3 and TRBJ1-4, with 10 bases fitting TRBD1. Germline V gives CDR1 LGHNA, CDR2 YSLEER. The trim removed 3 bases at V and 6 bases at J, leaving 4 bases unmatched. This CDR3 is 15 amino acids long. CDR3 sequence (DNA): TGCGCCAGCAGCCACCGCGGGACAGGGGATGAAAAACTGTTTTTT. It encodes CASSHRGTGDEKLFF.